The 23 T cell receptor beta chains reported below all come from one sample, sequenced in a study of blood T cell repertoires in COVID-19. Generated by immunoSEQ multiplex PCR, the TCRdb table keeps only in-frame clones and is missing some. The sample has roughly 260,000 clones; about nine tenths are singletons. The sequencing input was peripheral blood. These receptor sequences come from a man aged 55 to 70 who had recovered from COVID-19.

The chain recombines TRBV10-3 with TRBJ1-2; 7 bases line up with TRBD1. Per germline, CDR1 ENHRY and CDR2 SYGVKD. The CDR3 runs 13 residues. The trim removed 8 bases at V and 8 bases at J, leaving 11 bases unmatched. Here the CDR3 reads CAIATGTVSGYTF. The CDR3 DNA reads TGTGCCATCGCTACCGGGACAGTCTCCGGCTACACCTTC.

J is TRBJ2-6 and V is TRBV6-5; the D is unclear. This CDR3 comprises 15 residues. CDR1 is MNHEY, CDR2 SVGAGI, per germline. Trimming left V 8 bases short and J 0 bases short, with 11 bases between. The CDR3 bases are TGTGCCAGCTTAGTCCTCCACTCTGGGGCCAACGTCCTGACTTTC. Translation: CASLVLHSGANVLTF.

This sequence joins TRBV5-5 and TRBJ2-1, with D possibly TRBD2 on 6 matching bases. Germline-derived CDR1 and CDR2 are SGHKS and YYEKEE (reference sequence). The germline V and J ends were trimmed by 1 base and 8 bases, with 16 bases remaining between them. CDR3 length equals 15 residues. CDR3 coding DNA: TGTGCCAGCAGCTTGTTGGGACTTCTGGGGGATGAGCAGTTCTTC. Residues: CASSLLGLLGDEQFF.

This chain joins TRBV18 and TRBJ2-1; TRBD2 agrees at 7 bases. This CDR3 is 15 amino acids long. Germline trimming cut 5 bases from V and 11 bases from J; bases unmatched to any gene: 15. Germline CDR1 is KGHSH and CDR2 is LQKENI. The CDR3 DNA sequence: TGTGCCAGCTCAGTCGAAGCGGGGCCCAGCGGCAAGCAGTTCTTC. Residues: CASSVEAGPSGKQFF.

Points on this clone: Other DNA sequences within the sample encode an identical CDR3. This sequence joins TRBV18 and TRBJ2-7, with 9 bases lining up with TRBD1. CDR1 and CDR2 (germline): KGHSH, LQKENI. This CDR3 is 15 amino acids long. The V segment lost 3 bases and the J segment 4 bases; nucleotides outside the gene matches: 7. The CDR3 region has the DNA TGTGCCAGCTCACCGCCGGGACAGGGAGCTTACGAGCAGTACTTC. It specifies CASSPPGQGAYEQYF.

J is TRBJ2-3 and V is TRBV5-1, with 7 bases identical to TRBD1. CDR1 is SGHRS and CDR2 is YFSETQ in the germline V gene. The J segment lost 0 bases and the V segment lost 0 bases, leaving 10 bases of the junction unmatched. There are 18 residues in the CDR3. The CDR3 DNA sequence: TGCGCCAGCAGCTTGGCCGGACAGGTCTTAACTAGCACAGATACGCAGTATTTT. Translation gives CASSLAGQVLTSTDTQYF.

The genes are TRBV12-3 or TRBV12-4 and TRBJ1-1; maybe TRBD1 (6 bases). V lost 1 base and J lost 7, with 10 bases in between. The CDR3 totals 13 residues. The CDR3 DNA is TGTGCCAGCAGTTTAGGGACAGCATTTGAAGCTTTCTTT. It codes for CASSLGTAFEAFF.

This chain joins TRBV18 and TRBJ1-1; 7 bases are a match to TRBD1. The germline gives CDR1 KGHSH, CDR2 LQKENI. There are 15 residues in the CDR3. The ends lost 3 bases at V and 1 base at J; junction bases unmatched: 5. CDR3 residues: CASSPPTGTNTEAFF. CDR3 nucleotide sequence: TGTGCCAGCTCACCCCCGACAGGGACGAACACTGAAGCTTTCTTT.

This clone was picked up a small number of times. The rearrangement links TRBV6-2 or TRBV6-3 to TRBJ2-7; TRBD2 might be the D (5 bases). This CDR3 has 15 amino acids. Per the germline V gene, CDR1 is MNHEY and CDR2 is SVGEGT. With 0 bases removed from V and 2 bases from J, the gap between germline ends came to 11 bases. CDR3 sequence reads: CASSYSASSTYEQYF. For the CDR3, the DNA is TGTGCCAGCAGTTACTCGGCTAGCAGTACCTACGAGCAGTACTTC.

This clone was seen once. The J gene is TRBJ2-7, the V gene TRBV11-2; D gene unclear. Trimming pared 0 bases from V and 4 bases from J, leaving 4 bases between. This CDR3 contains 12 residues. Germline V gives CDR1 SGHAT, CDR2 FQNNGV. The CDR3 DNA is TGTGCCAGCAGCTTAGACAGGTACGAGCAGTACTTC. This gives the protein CASSLDRYEQYF.

The count of this clone is one. This chain joins TRBV3-1 (or the pseudogene TRBV3-2) and TRBJ2-3; D unclear. The CDR3 length is 13 residues. CDR1 is LGHDT, CDR2 YNNKEL, per germline (reference sequence). V was trimmed by 3 bases and J by 0 bases, leaving 4 bases between them. This chain's CDR3 is CASSQASTDTQYF. CDR3 in DNA: TGTGCCAGCAGCCAGGCTAGCACAGATACGCAGTATTTT.

V and J are TRBV20-1 and TRBJ1-2; D is ambiguous. The CDR3 runs 11 residues. Deletions cut 3 bases from V and 8 bases from J, with 10 bases between. From germline, CDR1 is DFQATT and CDR2 SNEGSKA (reference sequence). The CDR3 coding sequence is TGCAGTGCTAGTGGCGGGTACGGCTACACCTTC. Its translation: CSASGGYGYTF.

The chain is built from TRBV18 and TRBJ2-7; possible D gene TRBD1, 5 bases. CDR1 is KGHSH, CDR2 LQKENI, per germline. CDR3 size: 15 residues. The germline V and J ends were trimmed by 3 bases and 6 bases, with 18 bases remaining between them. Written as DNA, the CDR3 is TGTGCCAGCTCACCCCCCCTTAGCCAGGGTAGCGAGCAGTACTTC. This gives the protein CASSPPLSQGSEQYF.

The chain joins TRBV7-6 to TRBJ2-7; D perhaps matches TRBD2 (5 bases). V shed 4 bases and J shed 2 bases, with 15 bases lying between them. Germline V lookup: CDR1 SGHVS, CDR2 FNYEAQ. The CDR3 sequence is 15 residues long. CDR3 nucleotide sequence: TGTGCCAGCAGCTCGGGGTATGGTAATACCTACGAGCAGTACTTC. Translated, it gives CASSSGYGNTYEQYF.

The V gene is TRBV19, the J gene TRBJ2-5, with D possibly being TRBD1 (5 bases). Per germline, CDR1 LNHDA and CDR2 SQIVND (reference sequence). Deletions cut 4 bases from V and 3 bases from J, with 18 bases between. This CDR3 is 16 amino acids long. Here the CDR3 DNA reads TGTGCCAGTAGTACCTTGGGGCCTGGGCGTAAAGAGACCCAGTACTTC. This sequence encodes CASSTLGPGRKETQYF. The entire variable domain, with the rest obtained from reference TRBV19 and TRBJ2-5, is as follows: DGGITQSPKYLFRKEGQNVTLSCEQNLNHDAMYWYRQDPGQGLRLIYYSQIVNDFQKGDIAEGYSVSREKKESFPLTVTSAQKNPTAFYLCASSTLGPGRKETQYFGPGTRLLVL.

The V call is TRBV11-1, the J call TRBJ1-1; D unresolved. The CDR3 is 15 residues long. Germline CDR1 reads SGHAT; CDR2 reads FQDESV (reference sequence). V shed 0 bases and J shed 0 bases, with 8 bases lying between them. The CDR3 nucleotides read TGTGCCAGCAGCTTAGCTGCAGGAATGAACACTGAAGCTTTCTTT. Translating gives CASSLAAGMNTEAFF. Full variable domain (outside the CDR3, taken from reference TRBV11-1 and TRBJ1-1): EAEVAQSPRYKITEKSQAVAFWCDPISGHATLYWYRQILGQGPELLVQFQDESVVDDSQLPKDRFSAERLKGVDSTLKIQPAELGDSAMYLCASSLAAGMNTEAFFGQGTRLTVV.

This chain connects TRBV5-1 to TRBJ1-5; 9 bases align to TRBD1. The CDR3 length is 14 residues. The ends lost 4 bases at V and 4 bases at J; junction bases unmatched: 3. CDR1 and CDR2 (germline): SGHRS, YFSETQ. The CDR3: CASSIDRGNQPQHF. DNA of the CDR3: TGCGCCAGCAGCATAGACAGGGGGAATCAGCCCCAGCATTTT.

The rearrangement joins TRBV29-1 to TRBJ1-1; TRBD1 agrees at 8 bases. This CDR3 has 11 amino acids. Germline V CDR1 and CDR2: SQVTM, ANQGSEA. The trim removed 6 bases at V and 6 bases at J, leaving 3 bases unmatched. This chain's CDR3 is CSVETGAEAFF. In nucleotides, the CDR3 is TGCAGCGTGGAGACAGGGGCTGAAGCTTTCTTT.

The CDR3 sequence is CATWARTGDPKSEYF. DNA of the CDR3: TGTGCCACCTGGGCCCGGACAGGGGACCCTAAATCGGAATATTTT. The chain joins TRBV15 to TRBJ1-3, with 9 nucleotides matching TRBD1. Per the germline V gene, CDR1 is LNHNV and CDR2 is YYDKDF (reference sequence). The V gene end was trimmed by 8 bases and the J gene end by 15 bases; junction bases not matched to a gene: 20. The CDR3 spans 15 residues.

This clone came up once. This chain links TRBV27 with TRBJ1-1, with TRBD1 matching 7 bases. The CDR3 contains 12 residues. The junction had 4 bases not matched to a gene; V was cut back by 6 bases and J by 6 bases. CDR1 MNHEY and CDR2 SMNVEV come from the germline V gene (reference sequence). The CDR3 loop reads CASRRQGAEAFF. The CDR3 DNA follows: TGTGCCAGCAGGCGCCAGGGGGCTGAAGCTTTCTTT.

The rearrangement joins TRBV2 to TRBJ2-3; TRBD1 matches 7 bases. CDR1 SNHLY and CDR2 FYNNEI come from the germline V gene. This CDR3 spans 12 amino acids. V was clipped by 8 bases and J by 5 bases; unmatched bases: 4. The CDR3 coding sequence is TGTGCCAGCCATACAGGGGTAGATACGCAGTATTTT. This encodes CASHTGVDTQYF.

The V call is TRBV4-2, the J call TRBJ1-1; maybe TRBD1 (5 bases). Trimming took off 2 bases at V and 2 bases at J, with 15 bases between the two ends. There are 16 residues in the CDR3. Germline CDR1 LGHNA, CDR2 YNFKEQ. CDR3: CASSQPGGLGNTEAFF. The CDR3 DNA follows: TGTGCCAGCAGCCAACCGGGGGGGTTGGGTAACACTGAAGCTTTCTTT.

Note on this clone: A junction boundary mismatches the germline segment, possibly from a read error. The chain combines TRBV5-4 with TRBJ1-2; 8 bases are a match to TRBD1. Germline V gene lookup returns CDR1 SGHNT and CDR2 YYREEE (reference sequence). This CDR3 region has 15 residues. The CDR3 sequence: CASSSHKDREYVYTF. As DNA, the CDR3 is TGTGCCAGCAGCTCGCATAAGGACAGGGAGTATGTCTACACCTTC.